These 29 T cell receptor beta chains originate from one sample sequenced in a study of blood T cells in healthy people across ages. Alongside a J-beta primer mix, a sample-barcoded 5' primer served in a second PCR lasting roughly 6 to 12 cycles. TCRdb recomputed calls from the 5' RACE reads with MiXCR, one row per CDR3 protein. There are approximately 770,000 distinct CDR3 sequences in the sample; about 62% occur only once, and about 20% lies in the top ten. Sequencing was carried out using blood. These TCRs come from a man younger than 45 in good health.

This clonotype was observed a few times. V gene TRBV10-1 combines with J gene TRBJ1-1; D remains ambiguous. Per germline, CDR1 WNHNN and CDR2 SYGVQD (reference sequence). The V and J ends lost 2 bases and 2 bases respectively, with 3 bases between them. The CDR3 runs to 12 residues. The CDR3 region has the DNA TGCGCCAGCAGTGAGGGCAACACTGAAGCTTTCTTT. This gives the protein CASSEGNTEAFF.

As DNA, the CDR3 is TGTGCCAGTAGTATCCTTGCGGGAGGAAGAGATACGCAGTATTTT. Amino acid sequence: CASSILAGGRDTQYF. V and J are TRBV19 and TRBJ2-3, with TRBD2 identical over 8 bases. The CDR3 extends over 15 amino acids. Germline CDR1 and CDR2: LNHDA and SQIVND (reference sequence). J gave up 5 bases and V 3 bases, and 7 bases lay outside the gene matches. The full variable domain, its missing parts supplied by reference TRBV19 and TRBJ2-3, is DGGITQSPKYLFRKEGQNVTLSCEQNLNHDAMYWYRQDPGQGLRLIYYSQIVNDFQKGDIAEGYSVSREKKESFPLTVTSAQKNPTAFYLCASSILAGGRDTQYFGPGTRLTVL.

V is TRBV7-2 and J is TRBJ1-2; D perhaps matches TRBD1 (6 bases). The CDR3 has 13 amino acids. Germline CDR1 and CDR2: SGHTA and FQGNSA. V was cut by 5 bases and J by 5 bases, with 12 bases left in between. The CDR3 here is CASSPGAEYGYTF. The CDR3 region has the DNA TGTGCCAGCAGCCCGGGGGCTGAGTATGGCTACACCTTC.

This clonotype was seen more than once but under ten times. The rearrangement joins TRBV29-1 to TRBJ1-6, with a possible D match to TRBD1 (5 bases). V was trimmed by 4 bases and J by 11 bases, leaving 15 bases between them. The CDR3 runs to 13 residues. Germline V gene lookup returns CDR1 SQVTM and CDR2 ANQGSEA. CDR3 sequence (DNA): TGCAGCGTTGGGGGGACCGGGGGGACACCCCTCCACTTT. Its translation: CSVGGTGGTPLHF.

This chain uses TRBV7-9 with TRBJ2-3; D gene unclear. CDR1 is SEHNR, CDR2 FQNEAQ, per germline (reference sequence). The CDR3 runs 16 residues. V shed 1 base and J shed 3 bases, with 14 bases lying between them. CDR3 coding DNA: TGTGCCAGCAGCTTAGGCGAGCTAACCATGACAGATACGCAGTATTTT. Its protein product is CASSLGELTMTDTQYF.

This chain uses TRBV7-2 with TRBJ1-2, with a tentative D call TRBD1 (6 bases). CDR1 SGHTA and CDR2 FQGNSA come from the germline V gene. V dropped 4 bases and J dropped 8 bases, with 14 bases sitting between them. The CDR3 is 13 amino acids. The CDR3 sequence is CASSSGHGVGYTF. Here the CDR3 DNA reads TGTGCCAGCAGCTCGGGACACGGAGTCGGCTACACCTTC.

In this sample, this clonotype turned up many times. At one boundary the junction diverges from the germline segment, which might be a read error. The J gene is TRBJ2-3, the V gene TRBV29-1, with 8 nucleotides matching TRBD2. Looked up from germline, CDR1 is SQVTM and CDR2 is ANQGSEA. The CDR3 contains 15 residues. The DNA for the CDR3 is TGCAGCGTGGAAGCAGCGGGGGCCACCACAGATACGCAGTATTTT. Residues: CSVEAAGATTDTQYF.

A few counts support this clonotype. V usage is TRBV29-1 and J usage is TRBJ1-1; a possible D gene is TRBD1 (6 bases). CDR3 size: 15 residues. V lost 0 bases to trimming and J lost 6 bases, with 17 bases between them. Looked up from germline, CDR1 is SQVTM and CDR2 is ANQGSEA. CDR3 nucleotide sequence: TGCAGCGTTGAAGATGGGAAGGGGGTCGACTCTGAAGCTTTCTTT. Its translation is CSVEDGKGVDSEAFF.

Remarks on this clonotype: One end of the junction varies from germline; a read error may be responsible. The V gene is TRBV10-2, the J gene TRBJ1-2, with TRBD1 matching 7 bases. From germline, CDR1 is WSHSY and CDR2 SAAADI. This CDR3 contains 16 residues. The CDR3 sequence: CASIEDPRGILDGYTF. The CDR3 DNA follows: TGCGCCAGCATTGAGGACCCCAGGGGGATTCTTGATGGCTACACCTTC.

This chain connects TRBV12-3 or TRBV12-4 to TRBJ2-1; possibly TRBD2 for D (6 bases). The CDR3 is made up of 14 amino acids. The V end was cut by 1 base, the J end by 8 bases, with 12 bases between. CDR3 DNA: TGTGCCAGCAGTTTAGATGCGGGGTTTGATGAGCAGTTCTTC. The encoded protein is CASSLDAGFDEQFF.

V and J are TRBV7-2 and TRBJ2-5, with a possible D match to TRBD1 (5 bases). Trimming stripped 7 bases from V and 13 bases from J, with 22 bases between. The CDR3 length is 13 residues. From germline, CDR1 is SGHTA and CDR2 FQGNSA. The CDR3 coding sequence is TGTGCCAGCACCGAACCCACAGGCGTAGTTCGGTACTTC. Protein: CASTEPTGVVRYF. Full variable domain (rest looked up from reference TRBV7-2 and TRBJ2-5): GAGVSQSPSNKVTEKGKDVELRCDPISGHTALYWYRQSLGQGLEFLIYFQGNSAPDKSGLPSDRFSAERTGGSVSTLTIQRTQQEDSAVYLCASTEPTGVVRYFGPGTRLLVL.

The chain recombines TRBV4-1 with TRBJ2-3, with D perhaps matching TRBD2 (6 bases). The CDR3 runs to 16 residues. V was cut by 0 bases and J by 0 bases, with 10 bases left in between. Germline lookup yields CDR1 MGHRA and CDR2 YSYEKL. This CDR3 reads CASSQDGLTSTDTQYF. The CDR3 DNA reads as TGCGCCAGCAGCCAAGACGGACTAACTAGCACAGATACGCAGTATTTT.

The chain joins TRBV30 to TRBJ2-7; 9 bases are a match to TRBD1. CDR1 and CDR2 (germline): GTSNPN, SVGIG (reference sequence). Trimming at V came to 5 bases and at J to 2 bases, leaving 4 bases not matched to a gene. The CDR3 covers 13 residues. CDR3 loop: CAWAGTGTYEQYF. Here the CDR3 DNA reads TGTGCCTGGGCGGGGACAGGGACCTACGAGCAGTACTTC.

The V and J genes are TRBV28 and TRBJ1-2, with D perhaps matching TRBD1 (5 bases). The V gene's germline CDR1 is MDHEN and CDR2 SYDVKM. Between the trimmed V and J ends, which lost 7 bases and 6 bases, there was a span of 18 bases. The CDR3 sequence is 14 residues long. CDR3 nucleotide sequence: TGTGCCAGCACCCGACCAGTAGCCAGGGATGGCTACACCTTC. Translating it yields CASTRPVARDGYTF.

This clonotype was counted between two and nine times. The chain has TRBV5-1 and TRBJ2-5; D unclear. CDR3 length: 14 residues. With 4 bases removed from V and 3 bases from J, the gap between germline ends came to 13 bases. Germline CDR1 and CDR2: SGHRS and YFSETQ. The CDR3 loop is CASSPTKREETQYF. The CDR3 DNA follows: TGCGCCAGCAGCCCCACCAAGCGAGAAGAGACCCAGTACTTC.

This clonotype was counted a few times. The rearrangement joins TRBV3-1 to TRBJ2-1; TRBD1 matches 7 bases. The CDR3 consists of 17 residues. The V and J ends lost 4 bases and 4 bases, in that order; junction bases with no gene match: 13. Germline-derived CDR1 and CDR2 are LGHDT and YNNKEL (reference sequence). This CDR3 is CASSRITGTDLYNEQFF. CDR3 coding DNA: TGTGCCAGCAGCCGAATAACCGGGACAGATTTATACAATGAGCAGTTCTTC.

The V and J genes are TRBV7-2 and TRBJ2-1, with D possibly matching TRBD1 (6 bases). Per germline, CDR1 SGHTA and CDR2 FQGNSA. V lost 4 bases and J 12 bases, leaving 10 bases between the germline ends. The CDR3 runs 11 residues. The CDR3 loop is CASSYNRVQFF. CDR3 DNA: TGTGCCAGCAGCTACAACAGGGTGCAGTTCTTC.

This rearrangement joins TRBV20-1 to TRBJ1-1; 8 positions match TRBD1. V dropped 5 bases and J dropped 7; count of bases not matched to a gene: 12. Germline V gene lookup returns CDR1 DFQATT and CDR2 SNEGSKA (reference sequence). The CDR3 is made up of 14 amino acids. CDR3: CSAHWTGLRIEAFF. As DNA, the CDR3 is TGCAGTGCTCATTGGACAGGGCTTAGAATTGAAGCTTTCTTT.

Concerning this clonotype: One junction end disagrees with the germline gene, perhaps due to a read error. This chain links TRBV7-2 with TRBJ1-5; no firm D call. Germline assignment: CDR1 SGHTA and CDR2 FQGNSA. The CDR3 extends over 13 amino acids. Here the CDR3 DNA reads TGTGCCAGCAGTTTAGGCAAAGATCAGCCCCAGCATTTT. Its protein product is CASSLGKDQPQHF.

This clonotype was counted at least ten times. The chain carries TRBV29-1 and TRBJ1-1, with TRBD1 as a possible D gene (6 bases). V was clipped by 7 bases and J by 10 bases, with 16 bases between them. The CDR3 extends over 11 amino acids. The V gene's germline CDR1 is SQVTM and CDR2 ANQGSEA. For the CDR3, the DNA is TGCAGCGGGGGGGCCAGGACCGTAGCTTTCTTT. It specifies CSGGARTVAFF.

V gene TRBV6-5 combines with J gene TRBJ2-3; 7 nucleotides agree with TRBD1. After removal of 8 bases from V and 6 bases from J, the junction contained 11 bases not matched to a gene. The CDR3 contains 14 residues. Looked up from germline, CDR1 is MNHEY and CDR2 is SVGAGI. In DNA form, the CDR3 reads TGTGCCAGCCGCCTGCGACAGGGTGGGGATACGCAGTATTTT. Amino acids: CASRLRQGGDTQYF.

The chain has TRBV5-1 and TRBJ2-3, with no clear D. The CDR3 sequence is 13 residues long. Per germline, CDR1 SGHRS and CDR2 YFSETQ. V lost 0 bases to trimming and J lost 7 bases, with 9 bases between them. The CDR3 spells CASSLGTFNTQYF. Written as DNA, the CDR3 is TGCGCCAGCAGCTTGGGAACTTTCAATACGCAGTATTTT. The variable domain in full, completed from reference TRBV5-1 and TRBJ2-3, reads KAGVTQTPRYLIKTRGQQVTLSCSPISGHRSVSWYQQTPGQGLQFLFEYFSETQRNKGNFPGRFSGRQFSNSRSEMNVSTLELGDSALYLCASSLGTFNTQYFGPGTRLTVL.

CDR3 loop: CASSTEVAFF. The CDR3 coding sequence is TGTGCCAGCTCAACTGAGGTAGCTTTCTTT. This rearrangement joins TRBV6-6 to TRBJ1-1; D not resolved. V gave up 8 bases and J gave up 10 bases, with 11 bases separating them. Germline-derived CDR1 and CDR2 are MNHNY and SVGAGI (reference sequence). The CDR3 has 10 amino acids.

The chain couples TRBV15 to TRBJ2-1; TRBD2 matches at 8 bases. With V trimmed by 3 bases and J by 7 bases, 5 bases remained unmatched. The germline V gene has CDR1 LNHNV and CDR2 YYDKDF (reference sequence). The length of the CDR3 is 14 residues. The DNA for the CDR3 is TGTGCCACCAGCAGCCAGCGGGGGTGGAATGAGCAGTTCTTC. Protein: CATSSQRGWNEQFF.

This clonotype came up a few times. The chain carries TRBV20-1 and TRBJ1-2; D gene unclear. This CDR3 comprises 12 residues. V dropped 3 bases and J dropped 4 bases, with 9 bases sitting between them. Looked up from germline, CDR1 is DFQATT and CDR2 is SNEGSKA (reference sequence). CDR3 DNA sequence: TGCAGTGCTAGTTCGGTACTCTATGGCTACACCTTC. Translating gives CSASSVLYGYTF.

V usage is TRBV10-3 and J usage is TRBJ1-1, with TRBD1 matching over 8 bases. Germline CDR1 and CDR2: ENHRY and SYGVKD. The CDR3 length is 15 residues. With V trimmed by 2 bases and J by 1 base, 3 bases remained unmatched. The DNA for the CDR3 is TGTGCCATCAGTGAGAGAGGACAGGGGAACACTGAAGCTTTCTTT. This codes for CAISERGQGNTEAFF.

DNA for the CDR3: TGTGCCAGCAGTCCGAAGGGGACCCAGTACTTC. It yields the protein CASSPKGTQYF. This chain uses TRBV28 with TRBJ2-5; D gene ambiguous. The V end was cut by 5 bases, the J end by 7 bases, with 8 bases between. Germline-derived CDR1 and CDR2 are MDHEN and SYDVKM. CDR3 length equals 11 residues.

The table lists this clonotype with many counts. The genes are TRBV3-1 and TRBJ2-5; D unclear. The ends were cut back, 0 bases at V and 7 bases at J, with 6 bases in the middle. Per germline, CDR1 LGHDT and CDR2 YNNKEL (reference sequence). This CDR3 contains 12 residues. The CDR3 sequence: CASSQDIVTQYF. CDR3 DNA: TGTGCCAGCAGCCAAGATATTGTGACCCAGTACTTC.

The chain combines TRBV5-5 with TRBJ2-1; 15 bases agree with TRBD2. Germline CDR1 and CDR2: SGHKS and YYEKEE (reference sequence). The CDR3 loop spans 15 amino acids. V was pared by 4 bases and J by 8 bases, with 4 bases of the junction left unmatched. Written as DNA, the CDR3 is TGTGCCAGCAGCCACGGGACTAGCGGGAGGTATGAGCAGTTCTTC. As protein: CASSHGTSGRYEQFF.